This T cell receptor (beta chain) comes out of a study of blood T cell repertoires in COVID-19. The wider study: Acute-phase and convalescent COVID-19 samples originated in the United States, Italy and Spain. The analysed material was cDNA or gDNA that came from T cells, B-cell-depleted T cells, or PBMCs.

The protocol was immunoSEQ multiplex PCR, while the TCRdb copy is restricted to in-frame clones and leaves out a portion. Here the sample spans about 130,000 clones, approximately 83% being singletons. The CDR3 contains 16 residues. Germline V gives CDR1 SGDLS, CDR2 YYNGEE. Trimming cost V 3 bases and J 10 bases, with 25 bases left between them. Sequencing was done on a sample of peripheral blood. The sequence derives from a woman older than 75 with acute or convalescent COVID-19. The V call is TRBV9, the J call TRBJ1-1; D gene uncertain. The CDR3 is CASSAGPDLSLSGAFF. Written as DNA, the CDR3 is TGTGCCAGCAGCGCGGGTCCCGACTTATCCCTCTCCGGAGCTTTCTTT.